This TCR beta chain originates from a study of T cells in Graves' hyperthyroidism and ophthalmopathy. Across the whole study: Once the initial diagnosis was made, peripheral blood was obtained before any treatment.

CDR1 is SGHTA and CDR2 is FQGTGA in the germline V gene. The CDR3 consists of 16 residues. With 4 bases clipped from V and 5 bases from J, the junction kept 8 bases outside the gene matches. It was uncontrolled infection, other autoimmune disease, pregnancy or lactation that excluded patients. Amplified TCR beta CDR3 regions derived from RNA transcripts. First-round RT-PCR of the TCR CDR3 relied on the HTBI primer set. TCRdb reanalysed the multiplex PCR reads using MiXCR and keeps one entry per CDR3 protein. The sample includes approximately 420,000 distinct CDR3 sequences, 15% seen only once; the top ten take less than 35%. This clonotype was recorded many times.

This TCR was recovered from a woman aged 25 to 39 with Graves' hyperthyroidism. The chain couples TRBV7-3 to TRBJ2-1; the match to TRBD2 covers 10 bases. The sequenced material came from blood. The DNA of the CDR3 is TGTGCCAGCAGCTCCCTTAGCGGGAGGAGAAACAATGAGCAGTTCTTC. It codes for CASSSLSGRRNNEQFF.